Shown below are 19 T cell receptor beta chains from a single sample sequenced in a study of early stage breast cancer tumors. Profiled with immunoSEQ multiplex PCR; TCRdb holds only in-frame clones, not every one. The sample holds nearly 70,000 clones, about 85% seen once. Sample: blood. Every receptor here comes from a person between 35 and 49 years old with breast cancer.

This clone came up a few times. For the CDR3, the DNA is TGTGCCAGCAGCTTACCGGGACCCTACGAGCAGTACTTC. Its translation: CASSLPGPYEQYF. The V gene is TRBV7-2, the J gene TRBJ2-7, with D perhaps assigned TRBD1 or TRBD2 (5 bases each). V was trimmed by 2 bases and J by 2 bases, leaving 7 bases between them. Germline V lookup: CDR1 SGHTA, CDR2 FQGNSA. There are 13 residues in the CDR3.

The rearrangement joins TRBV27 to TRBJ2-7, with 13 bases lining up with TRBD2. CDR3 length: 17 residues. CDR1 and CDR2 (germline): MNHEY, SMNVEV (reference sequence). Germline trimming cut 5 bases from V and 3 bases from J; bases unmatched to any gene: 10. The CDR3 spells CASSPGLAGSPIYEQYF. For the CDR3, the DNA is TGTGCCAGCAGTCCGGGACTAGCGGGATCCCCTATCTACGAGCAGTACTTC.

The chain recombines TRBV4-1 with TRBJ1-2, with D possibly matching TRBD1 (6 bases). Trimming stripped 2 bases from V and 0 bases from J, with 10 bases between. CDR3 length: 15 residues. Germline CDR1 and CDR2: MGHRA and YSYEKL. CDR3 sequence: CASSQTTGPNYGYTF. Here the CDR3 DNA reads TGCGCCAGCAGCCAAACGACAGGACCTAACTATGGCTACACCTTC.

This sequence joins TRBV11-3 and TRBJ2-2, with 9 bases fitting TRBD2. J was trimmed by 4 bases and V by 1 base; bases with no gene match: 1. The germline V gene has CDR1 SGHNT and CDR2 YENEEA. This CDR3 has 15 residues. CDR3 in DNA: TGTGCCAGCAGCTTAGTGCGGGGGGGCACCGGGGAGCTGTTTTTT. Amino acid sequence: CASSLVRGGTGELFF.

CDR3 protein: CASRTSEGETQYF. CDR3 nucleotide sequence: TGTGCCAGCAGGACTAGCGAGGGAGAGACCCAGTACTTC. V is TRBV28 and J is TRBJ2-5, with TRBD2 identical over 8 bases. Germline V lookup: CDR1 MDHEN, CDR2 SYDVKM. CDR3 length equals 13 residues. The V and J ends lost 6 bases and 4 bases, in that order; junction bases with no gene match: 4.

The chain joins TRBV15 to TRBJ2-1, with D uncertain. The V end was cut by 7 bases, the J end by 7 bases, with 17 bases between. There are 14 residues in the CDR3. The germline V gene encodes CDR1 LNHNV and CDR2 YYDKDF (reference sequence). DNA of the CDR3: TGTGCCACCACTTCGGACCGGGTCAATAATGAGCAGTTCTTC. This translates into CATTSDRVNNEQFF. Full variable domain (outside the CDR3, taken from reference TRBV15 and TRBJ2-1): DAMVIQNPRYQVTQFGKPVTLSCSQTLNHNVMYWYQQKSSQAPKLLFHYYDKDFNNEADTPDNFQSRRPNTSFCFLDIRSPGLGDTAMYLCATTSDRVNNEQFFGPGTRLTVL.

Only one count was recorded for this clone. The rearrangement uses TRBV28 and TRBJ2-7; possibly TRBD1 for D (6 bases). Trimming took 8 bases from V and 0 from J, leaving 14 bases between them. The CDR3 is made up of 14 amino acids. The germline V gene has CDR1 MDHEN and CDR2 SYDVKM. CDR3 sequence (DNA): TGTGCCAGCCAAGGACAGACAAGCTCCTACGAGCAGTACTTC. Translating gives CASQGQTSSYEQYF.

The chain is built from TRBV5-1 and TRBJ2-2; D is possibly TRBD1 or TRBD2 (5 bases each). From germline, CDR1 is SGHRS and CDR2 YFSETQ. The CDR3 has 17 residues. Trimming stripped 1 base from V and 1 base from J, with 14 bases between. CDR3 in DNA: TGCGCCAGCAGCTTGCTCCCGGGACGAGGGAACACCGGGGAGCTGTTTTTT. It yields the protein CASSLLPGRGNTGELFF.

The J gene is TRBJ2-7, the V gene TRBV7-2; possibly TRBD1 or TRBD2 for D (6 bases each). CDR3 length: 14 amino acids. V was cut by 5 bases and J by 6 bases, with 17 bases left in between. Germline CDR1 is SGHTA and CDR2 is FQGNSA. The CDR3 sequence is CASSKDGGWSEQYF. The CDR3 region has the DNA TGTGCCAGCAGCAAAGACGGGGGCTGGAGCGAGCAGTACTTC.

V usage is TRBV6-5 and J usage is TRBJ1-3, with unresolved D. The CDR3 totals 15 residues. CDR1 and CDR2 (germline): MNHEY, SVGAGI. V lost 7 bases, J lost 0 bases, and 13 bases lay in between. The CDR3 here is CASTPTGNSGNTIYF. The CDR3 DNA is TGTGCCAGCACCCCCACTGGGAACTCTGGAAACACCATATATTTT.

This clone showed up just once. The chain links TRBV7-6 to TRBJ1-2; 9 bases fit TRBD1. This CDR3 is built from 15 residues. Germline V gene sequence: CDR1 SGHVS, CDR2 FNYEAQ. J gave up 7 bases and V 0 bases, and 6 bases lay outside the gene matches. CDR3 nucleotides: TGTGCCAGCAGCTTAGCCGGGACAGGGACGATTGGCTACACCTTC. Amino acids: CASSLAGTGTIGYTF.

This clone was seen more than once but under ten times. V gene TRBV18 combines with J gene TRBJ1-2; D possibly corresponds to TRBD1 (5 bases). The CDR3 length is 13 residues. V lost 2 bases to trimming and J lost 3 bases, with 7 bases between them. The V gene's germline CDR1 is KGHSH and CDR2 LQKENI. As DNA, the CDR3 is TGTGCCAGCTCACCATCCAGGGACTATGGCTACACCTTC. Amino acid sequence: CASSPSRDYGYTF.

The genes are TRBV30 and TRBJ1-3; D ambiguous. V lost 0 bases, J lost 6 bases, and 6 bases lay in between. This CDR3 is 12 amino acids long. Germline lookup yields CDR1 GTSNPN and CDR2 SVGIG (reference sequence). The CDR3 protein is CAWSVLVNTIYF. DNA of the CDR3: TGTGCCTGGAGTGTACTAGTAAACACCATATATTTT. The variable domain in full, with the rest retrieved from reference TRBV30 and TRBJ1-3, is SQTIHQWPATLVQPVGSPLSLECTVEGTSNPNLYWYRQAAGRGLQLLFYSVGIGQISSEVPQNLSASRPQDRQFILSSKKLLLSDSGFYLCAWSVLVNTIYFGEGSWLTVV.

The CDR3 nucleotides read TGTGCCAGCAGCTTAGACAGGTCGGGCGGGGAGCTGTTTTTT. It specifies CASSLDRSGGELFF. The chain uses TRBV7-9 and TRBJ2-2; D possibly corresponds to TRBD1 (5 bases). Trimming removed 1 base at V and 7 bases at J, with 10 bases between. This CDR3 is built from 14 residues. CDR1 SEHNR and CDR2 FQNEAQ come from the germline V gene (reference sequence).

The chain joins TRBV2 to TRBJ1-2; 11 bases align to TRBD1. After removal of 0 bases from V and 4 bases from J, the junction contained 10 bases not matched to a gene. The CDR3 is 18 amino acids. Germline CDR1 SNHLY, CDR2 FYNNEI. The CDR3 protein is CASSEAYIGQGAIYGYTF. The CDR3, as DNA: TGTGCCAGCAGTGAAGCCTACATTGGACAGGGGGCTATCTATGGCTACACCTTC.

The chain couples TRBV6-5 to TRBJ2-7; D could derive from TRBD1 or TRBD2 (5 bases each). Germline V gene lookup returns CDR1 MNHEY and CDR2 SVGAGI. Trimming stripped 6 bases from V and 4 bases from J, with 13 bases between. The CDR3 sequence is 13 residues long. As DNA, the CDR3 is TGTGCCAGCAGAAATCTGGGGGAATACGAGCAGTACTTC. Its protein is CASRNLGEYEQYF.

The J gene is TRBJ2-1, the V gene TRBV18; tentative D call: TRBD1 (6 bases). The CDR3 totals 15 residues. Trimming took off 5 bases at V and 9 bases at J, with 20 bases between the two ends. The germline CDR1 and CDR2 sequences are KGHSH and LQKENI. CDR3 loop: CASSGRQGSVAEQFF. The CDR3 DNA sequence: TGTGCCAGCTCAGGCCGGCAGGGGTCAGTGGCTGAGCAGTTCTTC.

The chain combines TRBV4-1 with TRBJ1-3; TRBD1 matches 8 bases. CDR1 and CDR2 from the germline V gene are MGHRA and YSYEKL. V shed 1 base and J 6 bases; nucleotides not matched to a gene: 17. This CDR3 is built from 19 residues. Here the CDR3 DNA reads TGCGCCAGCAGCCAAGGCCCCAGGGGGCAAGCAAGTCGTGTAAACACCATATATTTT. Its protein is CASSQGPRGQASRVNTIYF.

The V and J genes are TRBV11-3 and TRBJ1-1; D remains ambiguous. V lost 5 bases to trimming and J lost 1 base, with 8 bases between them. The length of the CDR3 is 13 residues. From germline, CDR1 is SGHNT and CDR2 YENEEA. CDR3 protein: CASSPTWNTEAFF. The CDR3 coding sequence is TGTGCCAGCAGCCCAACATGGAACACTGAAGCTTTCTTT.